The source of this TCR beta chain is a study of shared clonotypes between healthy human individuals. Study-wide points: Clonotype sharing across donors was expected to vary with sequencing depth. Sampling included only blood; tissue repertoires likely differ.

This clone was recorded once. Its antigen is not identified. Some clones are missing from TCRdb's copy, which holds only in-frame ones; the method was immunoSEQ multiplex PCR. The sample includes a few million clones, approximately 94% of them seen just once. Germline-derived CDR1 and CDR2 are SGHRS and YFSETQ. The V and J ends lost 3 bases and 2 bases respectively, with 15 bases between them. This CDR3 has 16 residues. Healthy HIV-negative adults with no recent acute infections or vaccinations were recruited as donors. This TCR was recovered from a man aged 18 to 30 in good health. Sequenced sample: naive CD4+ T cells sorted from blood. Subset given: CD45RA+ positively selected. This rearrangement joins TRBV5-1 to TRBJ2-1; possible D gene TRBD1, 6 bases. CDR3 region: CASSSPDRPTYNEQFF. The DNA of the CDR3 is TGCGCCAGCAGCTCCCCGGACAGACCAACCTACAATGAGCAGTTCTTC.